The present T cell receptor (beta chain) was sequenced within a study of T cells in localized non-small cell lung cancer. Sequencing was performed with immunoSEQ multiplex PCR; in TCRdb, only in-frame clones are kept and a portion is missing. The sample contains 60,000 to 85,000 clones, 86% of which appear only once. V lost 2 bases and J 5 bases, leaving 13 bases between the germline ends. The germline gives CDR1 SGHRS, CDR2 YFSETQ. This CDR3 comprises 14 residues. This sequence was found in a male donor at least 60 years old with stage III squamous cell lung carcinoma. Material: peripheral blood, obtained before any cancer treatment. V usage is TRBV5-1 and J usage is TRBJ1-2; D call uncertain. The CDR3 spells CASSFSPPDYGYTF. CDR3 coding DNA: TGCGCCAGCAGCTTCAGTCCACCGGATTATGGCTACACCTTC.